Given below is one T cell receptor (beta chain) in context. As yet, its antigen is unknown. The data belong to a study of T cell responses to AZD1222 COVID-19 vaccine. Study-wide points: All repertoire sampling was performed exclusively after the peak T cell response.

Only in-frame clones appear in the TCRdb table, and some are missing; sequencing was by immunoSEQ multiplex PCR. The data show more than 140,000 clones, around 91% seen once. The TCR sequence derives from an adult in good health. The starting material was peripheral blood, obtained on day 0 of AZD1222 vaccination.

The CDR3, as DNA: TGTGCCAGCAGCTTGGGACAGGGGGCGCAAAATGAGCAGTTCTTC. Translating it yields CASSLGQGAQNEQFF. This chain links TRBV7-2 with TRBJ2-1; TRBD1 agrees at 12 bases. From germline, CDR1 is SGHTA and CDR2 FQGNSA. J lost 7 bases, V lost 3 bases, and 4 bases had no gene match. This CDR3 has 15 residues.